This T cell receptor beta chain is from a study of OX40 agonist ivuxolimab in advanced cancers. Points from the study as a whole: There were, on average, more expanded clones in CD8+ T cells than in CD4+. Partial responders dosed at 0.1-3.0 mg/kg displayed clonal expansion ranking among the lowest.

Only in-frame clones appear in the TCRdb table, and some are missing; sequencing was by immunoSEQ multiplex PCR. The sample holds 50,000 or so clones, 88% seen once. V lost 6 bases and J lost 4, with 9 bases in between. The CDR3 totals 12 residues. Germline lookup yields CDR1 MNHEY and CDR2 SMNVEV (reference sequence). Comments on this clone: Antigen unknown.

Source: CD4+ or CD8+ T cells sorted from blood, taken in a trial of the OX40 agonist ivuxolimab. The source is an adult with an advanced solid tumor such as melanoma, head and neck, liver or kidney cancer. The V and J genes are TRBV27 and TRBJ1-2, with a tentative D call TRBD1 (5 bases). In DNA form, the CDR3 reads TGTGCCAGCAGCACAGGTCCCTATGGCTACACCTTC. Its protein product is CASSTGPYGYTF.